This TCR beta chain was retrieved from a study of blood T cell repertoires in COVID-19. Overall study: Sample material is recorded as cDNA or gDNA derived from T cells, B-cell-depleted T cells, or PBMCs.

CDR3 length equals 18 residues. In the original processing: Amplification of reference gene primers was used by the study to estimate nucleated cell counts. Produced via immunoSEQ multiplex PCR; TCRdb's table is partial and in-frame only. V and J calls and clone size are as listed in that table; D and trimming were resolved from the DNA. Among some 100,000 clones, roughly 88% were seen once, and the ten largest hold approximately 1.5%. The chain carries TRBV21-1 and TRBJ1-1; the table gives TRBD1 as D, unverified against the DNA. TRBV21-1 is recorded as a pseudogene. The sequenced sample consisted of peripheral blood. This clonotype was sampled from a human donor with active COVID-19. The donor label of this sample is uncertain. In DNA, the CDR3 is TGTGCCAGCAGCAAAGGGGACAGGGTCCGTTCCGTGAACACTGAAGCTTTCTTT. Its protein product is CASSKGDRVRSVNTEAFF.